This T cell receptor beta chain was sequenced during a study of T-cell memory formation after mild COVID-19. As for the study in general: Clusters were largely donor specific.

The germline V gene encodes CDR1 SGHKS and CDR2 YYEKEE (reference sequence). Between the trimmed V and J ends, which lost 4 bases and 0 bases, there was a span of 11 bases. The CDR3 extends over 15 amino acids. TCRdb reanalysed the 5' RACE reads using MiXCR and keeps one entry per CDR3 protein. The data contain more than 14,000 distinct CDR3 sequences, about 21% of them seen just once; the ten biggest clones take up 56%. This clonotype was counted between two and nine times. Its matching antigen is unknown. The study's findings and limits: Those CD4+ clones that contracted were mainly in CM and EM (CD8+ ones in EMRA). Pre-infection memory showed some responding clones, and this suggested that cross-reactive memory joined.

The rearrangement uses TRBV5-5 and TRBJ2-1; D gene unclear. Specimen: PBMCs or a T cell subset sorted from them (not recorded which). The clonotype comes from a man between 18 and 29 years old who had mild COVID-19 (a few samples of this study predate the infection). Cell type and time point are not known. CDR3 region: CASSPLVGSYNEQFF. As DNA, the CDR3 is TGTGCCAGCAGCCCATTGGTGGGCTCCTACAATGAGCAGTTCTTC.